This T cell receptor (beta chain) came from a study of blood T cell repertoires in COVID-19. Background on the study: Acute-phase and convalescent COVID-19 samples originated in the United States, Italy and Spain. In each case, the material was cDNA or gDNA derived from T cells, B-cell-depleted T cells, or PBMCs.

In the original workflow: Amplified reference gene primers provided the basis for estimating nucleated cell counts. Sequencing was performed with immunoSEQ multiplex PCR; in TCRdb, only in-frame clones are kept and a portion is missing. That table gives V, J and clone size, and the DNA gave D and trimming. This sample has under 100,000 clones, with roughly nine tenths found just once. This CDR3 is 14 amino acids long. Trimming pared 0 bases from V and 4 bases from J, leaving 9 bases between. In germline, CDR1 is MNHEY, CDR2 SVGEGT. The sample comprised peripheral blood. This chain joins TRBV6-2 or TRBV6-3 and TRBJ1-2; D remains ambiguous. The sequence was collected from a man aged 45 to 65 with acute or convalescent COVID-19. Here the CDR3 DNA reads TGTGCCAGCAGTTACTCTACTTACAGCTATGGCTACACCTTC. Encoded protein: CASSYSTYSYGYTF.